This entry lists 8 T cell receptor beta chains sequenced from one sample in a study of early T cells in non-severe SARS-CoV-2 infection. Using its own MiXCR run on the 5' RACE reads, TCRdb lists one record per CDR3 protein. Seen here are roughly 30,000 distinct CDR3 sequences, approximately 5.2% observed once, and the top ten hold around 13%. Sequences were obtained from whole blood. The receptors were gathered from an adult who was a healthcare worker with PCR-confirmed SARS-CoV-2 infection or an uninfected control (not recorded which).

This chain joins TRBV4-1 and TRBJ1-4, with 7 nucleotides matching TRBD1. The germline CDR1 and CDR2 sequences are MGHRA and YSYEKL. The CDR3 has 15 amino acids. V was clipped by 3 bases and J by 5 bases; unmatched bases: 6. CDR3: CASSHPGTANEKLFF. CDR3 DNA: TGCGCCAGCAGCCATCCCGGGACAGCAAATGAAAAACTGTTTTTT.

This clonotype has just a few counts. The CDR3 nucleotides read TGTGCCAGCAGCTCCACCGGGACAGGAACCGACTATGGCTACACCTTC. Protein product: CASSSTGTGTDYGYTF. The chain recombines TRBV7-9 with TRBJ1-2; 8 bases align to TRBD1. The ends lost 4 bases at V and 3 bases at J; junction bases unmatched: 10. The CDR3 covers 16 residues. The V gene's germline CDR1 is SEHNR and CDR2 FQNEAQ (reference sequence).

This clonotype was counted at least ten times. DNA of the CDR3: TGTGCCAGCACCACCGGGTCAGATACGCAGTATTTT. Translating gives CASTTGSDTQYF. V and J are TRBV12-3 or TRBV12-4 and TRBJ2-3; no definite D call. The CDR3 is made up of 12 amino acids. V was trimmed by 7 bases and J by 4 bases, leaving 9 bases between them.

This clonotype has a count of ten or more. The chain recombines TRBV6-6 with TRBJ1-4, with unresolved D. CDR3 length equals 11 residues. Between the trimmed V and J ends, which lost 7 bases and 5 bases, there was a span of 5 bases. Germline V lookup: CDR1 MNHNY, CDR2 SVGAGI (reference sequence). CDR3 region: CASTENEKLFF. The CDR3, as DNA: TGTGCCAGCACGGAAAATGAAAAACTGTTTTTT.

This clonotype has at least ten counts. The chain joins TRBV7-8 to TRBJ1-1, with unresolved D. CDR3 size: 13 residues. With 6 bases removed from V and 2 bases from J, the gap between germline ends came to 10 bases. CDR1 is SGHVS, CDR2 FQNEAQ, per germline. The CDR3 nucleotides are TGTGCCAGCAGGGGCCTCCAAAACACTGAAGCTTTCTTT. It translates to CASRGLQNTEAFF.

This clonotype was counted once. This sequence joins TRBV6-4 and TRBJ2-3; D is perhaps TRBD1 (5 bases). V was shortened by 5 bases and J by 0 bases, with 9 bases between the two germline ends. The CDR3 is made up of 14 amino acids. Germline lookup yields CDR1 MRHNA and CDR2 SNTAGT. CDR3 bases: TGTGCCAGCAGTTTGACAGCTAGCACAGATACGCAGTATTTT. Translation gives CASSLTASTDTQYF.

This clonotype was detected many times. The chain employs TRBV11-2 and TRBJ2-5, with 7 nucleotides matching TRBD1. CDR3 size: 17 residues. The V segment lost 0 bases and the J segment 4 bases; nucleotides outside the gene matches: 11. Germline-derived CDR1 and CDR2 are SGHAT and FQNNGV. For the CDR3, the DNA is TGTGCCAGCAGCTTAGATGGGAACAGGGGAATTGGAGAGACCCAGTACTTC. Translation gives CASSLDGNRGIGETQYF.

The chain is built from TRBV7-6 and TRBJ2-5; D remains ambiguous. CDR1 is SGHVS, CDR2 FNYEAQ, per germline. V shed 2 bases and J shed 2 bases, with 6 bases lying between them. The CDR3 length is 13 residues. The CDR3 DNA is TGTGCCAGCAGCTTATGGGTGCAAGAGACCCAGTACTTC. Its translation is CASSLWVQETQYF.